This entry describes one T cell receptor beta chain. Its antigen remains unidentified. No base-level quality is on record; no much larger clone is a single base apart. The germline ends are 13 bases apart after V is trimmed by 7 bases and J by 0 bases. Sequences LNHDA (CDR1) and SQIVND (CDR2) are obtained from the germline V gene (reference sequence). The CDR3, from cysteine to phenylalanine, totals 15 residues. The CDR3 DNA has 45 bases and is translated from base 1. Collaborating institutions collected whole blood in K2EDTA tubes following their own protocols. For TCRbeta analysis, collaborators shipped samples in one of three forms: frozen whole blood, isolated PBMCs, or DNA extracted from either of those sample types. The sample comes from a study of blood T cell repertoires in COVID-19 (dated by TCRdb to 2020 to 2021). Regarding the study in general: Samples from collaborators originated in the United States, Italy and Spain and spanned both the acute and convalescent phases of COVID-19. The material from the prospective study consisted of cDNA or gDNA derived from T cells, B-cell-depleted T cells, or PBMCs. Subjects who had been exposed to COVID-19, were actively infected with it, or had recovered from it provided the deeply sampled blood TCRbeta repertoires that made up the dataset. The repertoires were made available in a free public database intended to serve as a resource for research on the immune response to SARS-CoV-2. The samples were drawn from two sources: the first 160 participants of the ongoing ImmuneRACE study, and 1,254 subjects contributed by 6 global collaborators. Sample metadata almost always included a de-identified subject ID, COVID-19 status, age in years and sex. Where HLA class I and class II types were available, the types were taken from metadata supplied by the sample provider, not from assay-based typing.

Results the study describes overall, beyond this receptor: How much clinical and demographic metadata was included differed by source and by participant, and the metadata was provided uncurated.

TCRbeta CDR3 regions were amplified from genomic DNA using the immunoSEQ Assay, a bias-controlled multiplex PCR. The study's processing was this. The number of nucleated cells in each sample was estimated from the amplification of reference gene primers within the assay. To quantify the absolute abundance of each unique TCRbeta CDR3 rearrangement, sequence reads were collapsed and filtered. For each sample, productive Simpson clonality was calculated as the square root of Simpson's diversity index over productive rearrangements. Sourced from immuneACCESS, this table was stored by TCRdb with only in-frame sequences that have V and J called. A share of the clones is absent; for the studies checked, an unresolved V gene accounts for under half, and the remainder has no known explanation. The DNA was the basis for D and trimming; V, J and clone size are from that table. Recorded for this sample are 70,000 to 95,000 clones; more than 75% of them occurred a single time. Approximately 4.8% of the sample is held by the ten biggest clonotypes.

The chain joins TRBV19 to TRBJ1-5; no D segment can be confidently identified. This sequence originates from an elderly woman with active COVID-19. The sample taken for sequencing was peripheral blood. The CDR3 reads as follows: CASTRSGNSNQPQHF. The DNA reads as follows: TGTGCCAGTACCAGAAGCGGAAATAGCAATCAGCCCCAGCATTTT.